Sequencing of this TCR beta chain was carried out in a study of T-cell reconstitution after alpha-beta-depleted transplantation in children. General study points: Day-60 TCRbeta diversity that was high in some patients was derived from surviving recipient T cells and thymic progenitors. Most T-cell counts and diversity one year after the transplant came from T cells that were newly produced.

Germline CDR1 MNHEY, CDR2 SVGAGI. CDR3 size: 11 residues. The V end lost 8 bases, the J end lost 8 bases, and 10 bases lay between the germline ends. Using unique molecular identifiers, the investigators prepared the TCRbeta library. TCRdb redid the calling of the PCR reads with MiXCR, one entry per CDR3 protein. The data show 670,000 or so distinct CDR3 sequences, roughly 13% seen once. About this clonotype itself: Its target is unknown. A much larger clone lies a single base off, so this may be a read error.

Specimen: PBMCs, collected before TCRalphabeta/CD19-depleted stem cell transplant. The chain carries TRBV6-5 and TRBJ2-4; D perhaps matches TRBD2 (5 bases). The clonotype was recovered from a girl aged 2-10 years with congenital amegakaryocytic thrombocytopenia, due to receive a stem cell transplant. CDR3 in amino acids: CASGRGHIQYF. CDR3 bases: TGTGCCAGCGGCAGAGGGCACATTCAGTACTTC.